These 24 T cell receptor beta chains originate from one sample sequenced in a study of T-cell memory formation after mild COVID-19. TCRdb called the 5' RACE reads again in MiXCR, with one record for every CDR3 protein. The sample lists some 100,000 distinct CDR3 sequences; 11% were seen once. Sequencing input: PBMCs or a T cell subset sorted from them (not recorded which). The receptors come from a man aged 18 to 35 who had mild COVID-19 (a few samples of this study predate the infection). Cell type and time point are not known.

This clonotype was detected many times. The V and J genes are TRBV4-3 and TRBJ2-2; TRBD1 is a possible D gene (6 bases). Germline V CDR1 and CDR2: LGHNA, YSLEER. This CDR3 is 17 amino acids long. Deletions cut 0 bases from V and 0 bases from J, with 11 bases between. In DNA, the CDR3 is TGCGCCAGCAGCCAAGAGATCTACAGGGCGAACACCGGGGAGCTGTTTTTT. It specifies CASSQEIYRANTGELFF.

This clonotype was found a few times. The chain is built from TRBV5-6 and TRBJ1-1, with D maybe TRBD1 (5 bases). The V gene lost 0 bases and the J gene lost 0 bases, with 9 bases spanning the gap. The germline V gene has CDR1 SGHDT and CDR2 YYEEEE. There are 15 residues in the CDR3. The CDR3 is CASSLEAGMNTEAFF. The CDR3 DNA sequence: TGTGCCAGCAGCTTGGAGGCAGGGATGAACACTGAAGCTTTCTTT.

This clonotype occurred a few times. The chain joins TRBV7-9 to TRBJ1-1, with D tentatively TRBD1 (6 bases). This CDR3 is built from 14 residues. CDR1 and CDR2 from the germline V gene are SEHNR and FQNEAQ (reference sequence). Trimming stripped 1 base from V and 4 bases from J, with 10 bases between. The CDR3 sequence is CASSLGGAGTEAFF. In DNA, the CDR3 is TGTGCCAGCAGCTTAGGGGGGGCAGGCACTGAAGCTTTCTTT.

This clonotype was detected a few times. The chain has TRBV4-1 and TRBJ1-5, with TRBD1 identical over 8 bases. Germline CDR1 reads MGHRA; CDR2 reads YSYEKL. V shed 0 bases, J shed 7 bases, and the junction held 5 bases outside the gene matches. CDR3 size: 15 residues. CDR3 in amino acids: CASSQESGGAQPQHF. DNA of the CDR3: TGCGCCAGCAGCCAAGAATCAGGGGGCGCACAGCCCCAGCATTTT.

This clonotype was observed a handful of times. The chain links TRBV5-4 to TRBJ1-1; weak D call: TRBD1 (5 bases). Germline CDR1 SGHNT, CDR2 YYREEE (reference sequence). The CDR3 spans 15 residues. Trimming left V 0 bases short and J 4 bases short, with 13 bases between. DNA of the CDR3: TGTGCCAGCAGCTTGGAGGGGCCTTCGGGCACTGAAGCTTTCTTT. Its protein is CASSLEGPSGTEAFF.

This clonotype was recorded a few times. The chain uses TRBV4-1 and TRBJ2-2; no firm D call. The CDR3 runs to 15 residues. The germline V gene encodes CDR1 MGHRA and CDR2 YSYEKL. V lost 0 bases to trimming and J lost 5 bases, with 10 bases between them. The CDR3, as DNA: TGCGCCAGCAGCCAAGATCTAGGGTTGACCGGGGAGCTGTTTTTT. Its protein is CASSQDLGLTGELFF.

The J gene is TRBJ2-2, the V gene TRBV28; D remains unclear. V shed 6 bases and J shed 2 bases, with 16 bases lying between them. The germline CDR1 and CDR2 sequences are MDHEN and SYDVKM. The CDR3 totals 16 residues. The CDR3 coding sequence is TGTGCCAGCAGGCCCCTACTCTTTGTTAACACCGGGGAGCTGTTTTTT. Residues: CASRPLLFVNTGELFF.

The chain couples TRBV9 to TRBJ1-6; tentative D call: TRBD1 (5 bases). CDR1 is SGDLS, CDR2 YYNGEE, per germline. Trimming cost V 4 bases and J 0 bases, with 14 bases left between them. This CDR3 has 17 residues. The CDR3 loop is CASSPKGLSSYNSPLHF. The CDR3 DNA sequence: TGTGCCAGCAGCCCCAAGGGGTTAAGCTCCTATAATTCACCCCTCCACTTT.

This clonotype showed up just a few times. J is TRBJ2-5 and V is TRBV5-4; perhaps D is TRBD1 or TRBD2 (5 bases each). From germline, CDR1 is SGHNT and CDR2 YYREEE (reference sequence). Trimming pared 1 base from V and 5 bases from J, leaving 9 bases between. The CDR3 covers 13 residues. The CDR3 nucleotides read TGTGCCAGCAGCTTGTCAGGGAGCGAGACCCAGTACTTC. This encodes CASSLSGSETQYF.

This chain links TRBV29-1 with TRBJ1-2, with D possibly matching TRBD1 (6 bases). The CDR3 spans 11 residues. In germline, CDR1 is SQVTM, CDR2 ANQGSEA. V lost 4 bases to trimming and J lost 8 bases, with 11 bases between them. In DNA, the CDR3 is TGCAGCGTTGGAAACAGGGACGGCTACACCTTC. This gives the protein CSVGNRDGYTF. The variable domain in full, completed from reference TRBV29-1 and TRBJ1-2, reads SAVISQKPSRDICQRGTSLTIQCQVDSQVTMMFWYRQQPGQSLTLIATANQGSEATYESGFVIDKFPISRPNLTFSTLTVSNMSPEDSSIYLCSVGNRDGYTFGSGTRLTVV.

The V and J genes are TRBV9 and TRBJ1-6; D perhaps matches TRBD1 (5 bases). The CDR3 extends over 15 amino acids. The V and J ends lost 0 bases and 7 bases respectively, with 11 bases between them. Germline CDR1 is SGDLS and CDR2 is YYNGEE. The CDR3 is CASSVGGVGNSPLHF. CDR3 bases: TGTGCCAGCAGCGTAGGGGGGGTAGGGAATTCACCCCTCCACTTT.

V usage is TRBV12-3 or TRBV12-4 and J usage is TRBJ2-3; tentatively, D is TRBD1 (5 bases). Trimming took off 5 bases at V and 0 bases at J, with 15 bases between the two ends. This CDR3 comprises 16 residues. The CDR3 nucleotides read TGTGCCAGCAGTACAGCCACGACAGCTAGCACAGATACGCAGTATTTT. This gives the protein CASSTATTASTDTQYF.

This clonotype was seen more than once but under ten times. The chain uses TRBV6-5 and TRBJ1-1; possibly TRBD1 for D (5 bases). CDR3 length: 11 amino acids. Trimming left V 7 bases short and J 7 bases short, with 10 bases between. Germline lookup yields CDR1 MNHEY and CDR2 SVGAGI. The CDR3 sequence is CASTLGGEAFF. CDR3 nucleotide sequence: TGTGCCAGCACGCTCGGGGGTGAAGCTTTCTTT.

The chain links TRBV9 to TRBJ2-5, with D perhaps matching TRBD1 (6 bases). Germline V CDR1 and CDR2: SGDLS, YYNGEE. There are 15 residues in the CDR3. Trimming took off 4 bases at V and 4 bases at J, with 17 bases between the two ends. As DNA, the CDR3 is TGTGCCAGCAGCCTCCGATACAGGGACGGAGAGACCCAGTACTTC. Amino acids: CASSLRYRDGETQYF.

This clonotype was recorded a few times. The rearrangement uses TRBV7-9 and TRBJ2-3, with D possibly being TRBD2 (6 bases). V was cut by 10 bases and J by 4 bases, with 9 bases left in between. Germline CDR1 and CDR2: SEHNR and FQNEAQ (reference sequence). The CDR3 is made up of 11 amino acids. The CDR3 DNA follows: TGTGCCACTGGGGACTCAGATACGCAGTATTTT. This translates into CATGDSDTQYF.

This clonotype has just a few counts. The CDR3 DNA follows: TGTGCCAGCAGCCTAGGCTCACGTTATGGCTACACCTTC. The encoded protein is CASSLGSRYGYTF. This chain links TRBV7-9 with TRBJ1-2; D not certain. The length of the CDR3 is 13 residues. CDR1 is SEHNR and CDR2 is FQNEAQ in the germline V gene (reference sequence). V gave up 5 bases and J gave up 5 bases, with 12 bases separating them.

The rearrangement links TRBV20-1 to TRBJ1-1, with D uncertain. Germline CDR1 DFQATT, CDR2 SNEGSKA (reference sequence). With 6 bases removed from V and 7 bases from J, the gap between germline ends came to 12 bases. CDR3 length: 11 residues. DNA of the CDR3: TGCAGTGCCCAGGACGCCCGTGAAGCTTTCTTT. This codes for CSAQDAREAFF.

V and J are TRBV27 and TRBJ2-4; 9 positions agree with TRBD1. Losses at the gene ends were 4 bases for V and 0 bases for J; bases not matched to a gene: 7. Per germline, CDR1 MNHEY and CDR2 SMNVEV (reference sequence). The CDR3 spans 17 residues. CDR3 region: CASSSVGTGLAKNIQYF. The CDR3 DNA reads TGTGCCAGCAGTTCCGTCGGGACAGGGCTAGCCAAAAACATTCAGTACTTC.

The chain combines TRBV29-1 with TRBJ2-2; 8 nucleotides line up with TRBD2. The germline gives CDR1 SQVTM, CDR2 ANQGSEA. The CDR3 totals 15 residues. After removal of 7 bases from V and 1 base from J, the junction contained 8 bases not matched to a gene. This CDR3 is CSARAAGVNTGELFF. In DNA, the CDR3 is TGCAGCGCCAGAGCAGCGGGAGTGAACACCGGGGAGCTGTTTTTT.

This clonotype was counted only a few times. The chain is built from TRBV7-9 and TRBJ2-7; no clear D. The CDR3 is made up of 12 amino acids. The V gene lost 5 bases and the J gene lost 4 bases, with 9 bases spanning the gap. CDR1 is SEHNR and CDR2 is FQNEAQ in the germline V gene (reference sequence). The CDR3 sequence is CASSPPSYEQYF. The CDR3 DNA follows: TGTGCCAGCAGCCCCCCTTCTTACGAGCAGTACTTC.

This clonotype was detected only a few times. V and J are TRBV5-1 and TRBJ2-3; D perhaps matches TRBD1 (6 bases). CDR3 length equals 15 residues. CDR1 SGHRS and CDR2 YFSETQ come from the germline V gene. Trimming left V 1 base short and J 3 bases short, with 12 bases between. CDR3 sequence: CASSLYQGMTDTQYF. The DNA for the CDR3 is TGCGCCAGCAGCTTGTATCAGGGGATGACAGATACGCAGTATTTT.

This sequence joins TRBV20-1 and TRBJ2-2, with TRBD2 as a possible D gene (5 bases). Germline CDR1 reads DFQATT; CDR2 reads SNEGSKA (reference sequence). This CDR3 contains 14 residues. Trimming left V 3 bases short and J 2 bases short, with 10 bases between. The CDR3 nucleotides read TGCAGTGCTAGCCCCGGGGAAAACACCGGGGAGCTGTTTTTT. This encodes CSASPGENTGELFF.

V usage is TRBV3-1 and J usage is TRBJ2-7, with 7 bases aligning to TRBD1. V dropped 1 base and J dropped 2; count of bases not matched to a gene: 2. Looked up from germline, CDR1 is LGHDT and CDR2 is YNNKEL (reference sequence). This CDR3 has 14 amino acids. CDR3: CASSQAGQPYEQYV. The CDR3 region has the DNA TGTGCCAGCAGCCAAGCGGGACAGCCCTACGAGCAGTACGTC.

The chain couples TRBV12-3 or TRBV12-4 to TRBJ2-3; the match to TRBD2 covers 12 bases. The CDR3 loop spans 17 amino acids. Trimming at V came to 6 bases and at J to 3 bases, leaving 10 bases not matched to a gene. CDR3: CASSALAGGPGTDTQYF. DNA for the CDR3: TGTGCCAGCAGCGCCCTAGCGGGGGGGCCTGGTACAGATACGCAGTATTTT.